This entry is about one T cell receptor beta chain. The antigen is not known. RNA transcripts yielded amplified TCR beta CDR3 regions. The HTBI primer set drove a first-round RT-PCR of the TCR CDR3. From the multiplex PCR reads, TCRdb called clonotypes with MiXCR, one entry per CDR3 protein. This table has over 650,000 distinct CDR3 sequences, 40% to 55% appearing once. The CDR3 has 13 residues. The V end was cut by 6 bases, the J end by 8 bases, with 16 bases between. This entry belongs to a study of T cells in Graves' hyperthyroidism and ophthalmopathy. Study-level findings and limits: Ophthalmopathy stood apart from stable hyperthyroidism in a 13 V-J model.

The V call is TRBV12-3 or TRBV12-4, the J call TRBJ1-2; D perhaps matches TRBD1 (6 bases). This clonotype was sampled from an adult man with Graves' disease, either hyperthyroidism or ophthalmopathy (not recorded which). The sample consisted of peripheral blood or thyroid tissue (not recorded which). The DNA of the CDR3 is TGTGCCAGCAGCGCTCAGGGGTTGGAGGGCTACACCTTC. This sequence encodes CASSAQGLEGYTF.